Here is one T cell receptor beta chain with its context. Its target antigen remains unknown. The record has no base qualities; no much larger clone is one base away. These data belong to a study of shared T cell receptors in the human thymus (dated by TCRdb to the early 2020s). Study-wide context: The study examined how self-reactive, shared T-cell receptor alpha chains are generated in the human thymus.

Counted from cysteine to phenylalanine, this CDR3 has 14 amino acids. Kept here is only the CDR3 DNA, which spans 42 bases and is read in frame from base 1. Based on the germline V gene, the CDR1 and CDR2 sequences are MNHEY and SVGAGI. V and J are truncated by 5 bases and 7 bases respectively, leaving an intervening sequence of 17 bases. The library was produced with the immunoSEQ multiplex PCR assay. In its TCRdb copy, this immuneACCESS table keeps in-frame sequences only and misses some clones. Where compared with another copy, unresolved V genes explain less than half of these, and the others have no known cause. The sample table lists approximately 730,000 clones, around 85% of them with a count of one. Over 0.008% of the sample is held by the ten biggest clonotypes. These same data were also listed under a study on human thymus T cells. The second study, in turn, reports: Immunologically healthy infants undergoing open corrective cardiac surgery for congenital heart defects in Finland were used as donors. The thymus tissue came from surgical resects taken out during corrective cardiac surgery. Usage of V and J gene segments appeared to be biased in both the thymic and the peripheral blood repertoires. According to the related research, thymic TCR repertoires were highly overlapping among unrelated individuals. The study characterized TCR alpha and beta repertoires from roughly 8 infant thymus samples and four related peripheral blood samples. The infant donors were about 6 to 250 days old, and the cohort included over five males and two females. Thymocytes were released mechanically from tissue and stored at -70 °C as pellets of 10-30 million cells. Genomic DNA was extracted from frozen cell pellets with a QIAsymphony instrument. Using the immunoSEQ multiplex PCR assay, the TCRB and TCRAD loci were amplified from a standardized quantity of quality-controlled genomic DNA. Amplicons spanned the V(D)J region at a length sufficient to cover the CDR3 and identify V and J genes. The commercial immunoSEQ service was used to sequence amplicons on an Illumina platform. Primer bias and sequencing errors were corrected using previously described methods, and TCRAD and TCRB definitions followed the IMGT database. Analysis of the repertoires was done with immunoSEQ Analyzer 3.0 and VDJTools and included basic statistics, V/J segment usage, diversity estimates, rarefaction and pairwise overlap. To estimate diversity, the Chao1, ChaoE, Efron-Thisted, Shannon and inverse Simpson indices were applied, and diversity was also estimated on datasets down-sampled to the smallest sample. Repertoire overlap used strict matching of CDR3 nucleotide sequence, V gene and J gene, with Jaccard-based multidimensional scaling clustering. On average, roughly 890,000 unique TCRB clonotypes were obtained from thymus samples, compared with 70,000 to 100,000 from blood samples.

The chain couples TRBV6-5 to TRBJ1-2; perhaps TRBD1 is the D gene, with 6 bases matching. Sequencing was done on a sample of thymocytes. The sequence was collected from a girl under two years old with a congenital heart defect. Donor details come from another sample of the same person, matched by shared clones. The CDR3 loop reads CASSQTLQGSGYTF. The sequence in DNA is TGTGCCAGCAGTCAGACGTTACAGGGTAGTGGCTACACCTTC.